These 16 T cell receptor beta chains share one sample of origin, sequenced in a study of cytomegalovirus exposure and HLA in healthy donors. PCR amplification relied on 60 Vbeta primers (plus 13 Jbeta primers). Sequencing was performed with immunoSEQ multiplex PCR; in TCRdb, only in-frame clones are kept and a portion is missing. The sample holds more than 110,000 clones, around 77% seen once. Material: PBMCs. Source of these receptors: a man aged 25 to 40 in good health and CMV-seronegative.

V usage is TRBV13 and J usage is TRBJ1-1; 7 bases map to TRBD1. V dropped 5 bases and J dropped 1; count of bases not matched to a gene: 4. Germline CDR1 PRHDT, CDR2 FYEKMQ (reference sequence). The CDR3 sequence is 14 residues long. The chain's CDR3 is CASSLTGRNTEAFF. In DNA form, the CDR3 reads TGTGCCAGCAGCCTGACAGGGAGGAACACTGAAGCTTTCTTT.

The genes are TRBV15 and TRBJ2-2, with 7 positions matching TRBD2. Trimming took 5 bases from V and 7 from J; bases not matched to a gene: 13. Germline loops: CDR1 LNHNV, CDR2 YYDKDF (reference sequence). The CDR3 has 16 residues. In DNA, the CDR3 is TGTGCCACCAGCGAAGCGCGGGAGAACCCTGGCGGGGAGCTGTTTTTT. This encodes CATSEARENPGGELFF.

The CDR3 DNA follows: TGTGCCAGCAGCCGTACAGGGGGCGACTATGGCTACACCTTC. Translation gives CASSRTGGDYGYTF. The V call is TRBV9, the J call TRBJ1-2, with TRBD1 identical over 9 bases. The CDR3 has 14 residues. Per germline, CDR1 SGDLS and CDR2 YYNGEE. Trimming at V came to 4 bases and at J to 3 bases, leaving 4 bases not matched to a gene.

The rearrangement uses TRBV18 and TRBJ2-7, with a weak D call TRBD1 (6 bases). Germline CDR1 KGHSH, CDR2 LQKENI. This CDR3 has 17 amino acids. The V gene lost 3 bases and the J gene lost 2 bases, with 20 bases spanning the gap. The CDR3 nucleotides read TGTGCCAGCTCACCCATGATCCGGACAGCCCAGCCCTACGAGCAGTACTTC. It specifies CASSPMIRTAQPYEQYF.

This chain connects TRBV27 to TRBJ1-2; no reliable D call. V was trimmed by 3 bases and J by 5 bases, leaving 13 bases between them. The CDR3 covers 14 residues. CDR1 MNHEY and CDR2 SMNVEV come from the germline V gene (reference sequence). Written as DNA, the CDR3 is TGTGCCAGCAGTTTGAGAGGATCTGGTTATGGCTACACCTTC. Translated: CASSLRGSGYGYTF.

This chain uses TRBV10-2 with TRBJ1-5; D call uncertain. V dropped 0 bases and J dropped 3 bases, with 9 bases sitting between them. CDR3 length equals 15 residues. Looked up from germline, CDR1 is WSHSY and CDR2 is SAAADI. The CDR3 bases are TGCGCCAGCAGTGAGTCGAACGGACTCAATCAGCCCCAGCATTTT. Amino acid sequence: CASSESNGLNQPQHF.

The chain is built from TRBV28 and TRBJ1-5, with unresolved D. CDR1 is MDHEN, CDR2 SYDVKM, per germline. Trimming cost V 4 bases and J 6 bases, with 19 bases left between them. This CDR3 contains 16 residues. CDR3 in amino acids: CASSSSLSGLRQPQHF. The CDR3 DNA is TGTGCCAGCAGTTCATCTCTTTCGGGGTTGCGTCAGCCCCAGCATTTT.

The V call is TRBV7-9, the J call TRBJ1-2; 7 positions agree with TRBD1. Germline CDR1 reads SEHNR; CDR2 reads FQNEAQ (reference sequence). The CDR3 spans 17 residues. The V and J ends lost 2 bases and 6 bases, in that order; junction bases with no gene match: 15. The DNA of the CDR3 is TGTGCCAGCAGCTTACAACTACAACTACAGGGGCTGGATGGCTACACCTTC. Translated: CASSLQLQLQGLDGYTF.

The chain couples TRBV2 to TRBJ2-7; no firm D call. Germline-derived CDR1 and CDR2 are SNHLY and FYNNEI. V was cut by 11 bases and J by 1 base, with 12 bases left in between. This CDR3 has 12 residues. CDR3 sequence reads: CAVLVHSYEQYF. The CDR3 DNA reads as TGTGCCGTACTGGTCCATTCCTACGAGCAGTACTTC.

The rearrangement links TRBV10-3 to TRBJ1-6, with 7 bases lining up with TRBD1. CDR1 and CDR2 (germline): ENHRY, SYGVKD. V gave up 5 bases and J gave up 5 bases; unmatched junction bases: 3. The CDR3 loop spans 14 amino acids. The CDR3 sequence is CAISSTGDNSPLHF. As DNA, the CDR3 is TGTGCCATCAGTAGCACAGGGGATAATTCACCCCTCCACTTT.

The rearrangement joins TRBV9 to TRBJ2-3; 7 nucleotides agree with TRBD2. CDR1 and CDR2 from the germline V gene are SGDLS and YYNGEE. The CDR3 covers 16 residues. J lost 4 bases, V lost 2 bases, and 10 bases had no gene match. The DNA of the CDR3 is TGTGCCAGCAGCGTCCTCCCGGGGGGAGGGTCAGATACGCAGTATTTT. Translated: CASSVLPGGGSDTQYF.

The J gene is TRBJ2-2, the V gene TRBV28; a possible D gene is TRBD1 (6 bases). V was cut by 3 bases and J by 7 bases, with 15 bases left in between. CDR1 and CDR2 from the germline V gene are MDHEN and SYDVKM. This CDR3 is 15 amino acids long. CDR3 loop: CASSFGDRTIGELFF. The DNA of the CDR3 is TGTGCCAGCAGTTTCGGAGACAGGACAATCGGGGAGCTGTTTTTT.

The V gene is TRBV7-9, the J gene TRBJ2-1, with TRBD1 matching 7 bases. With V trimmed by 5 bases and J by 4 bases, 8 bases remained unmatched. The CDR3 runs 15 residues. Looked up from germline, CDR1 is SEHNR and CDR2 is FQNEAQ (reference sequence). CDR3 in DNA: TGTGCCAGCAGCGCCCCCGGGACAGAATACAATGAGCAGTTCTTC. It specifies CASSAPGTEYNEQFF.

The chain recombines TRBV4-1 with TRBJ2-2, with D maybe TRBD2 (5 bases). V lost 0 bases, J lost 1 base, and 9 bases lay in between. The CDR3 is 16 residues long. Germline CDR1 and CDR2: MGHRA and YSYEKL. The chain's CDR3 is CASSQDPRGNTGELFF. The CDR3 DNA reads TGCGCCAGCAGCCAAGACCCTCGGGGGAACACCGGGGAGCTGTTTTTT.

The chain carries TRBV6-6 and TRBJ2-5; maybe TRBD2 (6 bases). CDR3 size: 13 residues. Germline CDR1 reads MNHNY; CDR2 reads SVGAGI (reference sequence). Trimming took off 5 bases at V and 2 bases at J, with 9 bases between the two ends. The CDR3 region is CASSLEGQETQYF. The CDR3 DNA follows: TGTGCCAGCAGTCTGGAGGGACAAGAGACCCAGTACTTC.

This chain joins TRBV4-1 and TRBJ1-5; no clear D gene. Germline V gene lookup returns CDR1 MGHRA and CDR2 YSYEKL. The CDR3 contains 15 residues. The V and J ends lost 0 bases and 0 bases respectively, with 6 bases between them. CDR3 protein: CASSQEPYSNQPQHF. CDR3 coding DNA: TGCGCCAGCAGCCAAGAACCCTATAGCAATCAGCCCCAGCATTTT.